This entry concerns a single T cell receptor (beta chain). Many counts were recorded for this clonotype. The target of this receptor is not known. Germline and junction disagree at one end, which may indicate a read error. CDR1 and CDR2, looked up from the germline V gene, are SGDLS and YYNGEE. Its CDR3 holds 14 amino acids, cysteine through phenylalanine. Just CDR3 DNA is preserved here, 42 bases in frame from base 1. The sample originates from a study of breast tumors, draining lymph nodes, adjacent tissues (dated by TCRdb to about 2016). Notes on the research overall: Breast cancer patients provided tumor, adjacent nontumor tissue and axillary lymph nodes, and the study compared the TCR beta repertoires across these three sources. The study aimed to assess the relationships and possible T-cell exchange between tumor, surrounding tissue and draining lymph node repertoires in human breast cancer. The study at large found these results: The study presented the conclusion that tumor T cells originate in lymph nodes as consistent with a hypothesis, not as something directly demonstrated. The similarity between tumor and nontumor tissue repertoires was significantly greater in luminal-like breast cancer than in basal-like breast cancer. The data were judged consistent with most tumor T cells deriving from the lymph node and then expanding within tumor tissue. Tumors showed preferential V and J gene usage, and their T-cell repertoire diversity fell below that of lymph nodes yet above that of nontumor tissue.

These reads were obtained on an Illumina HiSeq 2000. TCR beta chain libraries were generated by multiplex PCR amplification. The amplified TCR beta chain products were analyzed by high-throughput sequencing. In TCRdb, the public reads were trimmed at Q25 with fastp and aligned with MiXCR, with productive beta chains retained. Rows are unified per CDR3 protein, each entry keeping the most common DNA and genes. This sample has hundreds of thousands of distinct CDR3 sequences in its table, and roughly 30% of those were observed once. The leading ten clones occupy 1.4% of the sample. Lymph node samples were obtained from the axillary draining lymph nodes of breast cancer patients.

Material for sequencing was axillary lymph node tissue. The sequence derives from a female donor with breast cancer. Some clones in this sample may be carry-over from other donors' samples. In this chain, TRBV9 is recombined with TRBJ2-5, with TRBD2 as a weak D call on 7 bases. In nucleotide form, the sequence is TGTGCCAGCAGCCCAAGCCCGGGGGGCGAGACCCAGTCCTTC. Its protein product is CASSPSPGGETQSF. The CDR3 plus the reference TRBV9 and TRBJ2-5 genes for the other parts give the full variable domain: DSGVTQTPKHLITATGQRVTLRCSPRSGDLSVYWYQQSLDQGLQFLIQYYNGEERAKGNILERFSAQQFPDLHSELNLSSLELGDSALYFCASSPSPGGETQSFGPGTRLLVL.